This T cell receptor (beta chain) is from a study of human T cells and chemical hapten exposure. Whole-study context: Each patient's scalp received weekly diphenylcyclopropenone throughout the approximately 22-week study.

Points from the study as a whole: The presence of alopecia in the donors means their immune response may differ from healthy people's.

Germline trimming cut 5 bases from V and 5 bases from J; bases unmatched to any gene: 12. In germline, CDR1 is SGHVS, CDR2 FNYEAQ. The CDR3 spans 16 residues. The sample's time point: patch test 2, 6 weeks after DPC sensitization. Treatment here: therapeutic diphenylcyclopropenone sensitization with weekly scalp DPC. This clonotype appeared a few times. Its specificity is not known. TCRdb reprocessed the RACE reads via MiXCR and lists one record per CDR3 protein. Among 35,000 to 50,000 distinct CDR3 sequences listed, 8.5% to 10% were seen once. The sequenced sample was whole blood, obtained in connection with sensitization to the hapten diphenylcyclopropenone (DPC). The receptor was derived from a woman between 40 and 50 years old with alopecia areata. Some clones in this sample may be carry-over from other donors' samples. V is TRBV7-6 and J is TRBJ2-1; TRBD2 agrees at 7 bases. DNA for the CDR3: TGTGCCAGCAGCCCGCCTCTCCGCGGGGGAAACAATGAGCAGTTCTTC. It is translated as CASSPPLRGGNNEQFF.